The present TCR beta chain was sequenced within a study of T cells in Graves' hyperthyroidism and ophthalmopathy. Study at large: Peripheral blood was collected at initial diagnosis, before any treatment.

The germline V gene encodes CDR1 SQVTM and CDR2 ANQGSEA. The CDR3 consists of 11 residues. Trimming cost V 5 bases and J 1 base, with 6 bases left between them. Amplified TCR beta CDR3 regions came from RNA transcripts. HTBI primers were used for first-round RT-PCR of the TCR CDR3. TCRdb ran MiXCR on the multiplex PCR reads and lists one entry per CDR3 protein. The data contain roughly 500,000 distinct CDR3 sequences, around a quarter of them seen just once; the ten biggest clones take up approximately 11%. At least 3 on the Clinical Activity Score was recorded for ophthalmopathy patients, who also had NOSPECS grade at least 4 and duration under 3 months. Criteria for exclusion of patients were uncontrolled infection, other autoimmune disease, pregnancy or lactation.

This TCR was recovered from a woman in her 30s with Graves' ophthalmopathy. The V gene is TRBV29-1, the J gene TRBJ2-7; D is unclear. Sequencing input: blood. CDR3 nucleotides: TGCAGCGTTTCAGGATCCTACGAGCAGTACTTC. As protein: CSVSGSYEQYF.